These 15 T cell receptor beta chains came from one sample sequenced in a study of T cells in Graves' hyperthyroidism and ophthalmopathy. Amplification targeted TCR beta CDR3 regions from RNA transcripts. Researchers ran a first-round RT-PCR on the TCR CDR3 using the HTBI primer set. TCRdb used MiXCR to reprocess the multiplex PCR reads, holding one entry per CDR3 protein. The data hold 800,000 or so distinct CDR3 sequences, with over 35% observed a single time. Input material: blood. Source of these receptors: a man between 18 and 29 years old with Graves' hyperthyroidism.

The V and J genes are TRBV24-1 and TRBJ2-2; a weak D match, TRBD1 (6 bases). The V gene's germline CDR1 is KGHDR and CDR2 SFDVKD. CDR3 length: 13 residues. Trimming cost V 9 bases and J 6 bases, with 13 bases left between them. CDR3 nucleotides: TGTGCCACCCAACAGGGTTTGGCCGGGGAGCTGTTTTTT. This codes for CATQQGLAGELFF.

This chain's CDR3 is CASSWSQETQYF. For the CDR3, the DNA is TGTGCCAGCAGTTGGAGTCAAGAGACCCAGTACTTC. The chain couples TRBV12-3 or TRBV12-4 to TRBJ2-5; D remains unclear. The CDR3 is made up of 12 amino acids. The V and J ends lost 4 bases and 2 bases respectively, with 5 bases between them.

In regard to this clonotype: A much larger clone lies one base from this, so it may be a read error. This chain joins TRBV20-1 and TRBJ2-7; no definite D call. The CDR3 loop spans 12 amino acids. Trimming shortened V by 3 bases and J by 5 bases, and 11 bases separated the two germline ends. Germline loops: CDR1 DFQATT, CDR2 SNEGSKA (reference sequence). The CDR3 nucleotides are TGCAGTGCTAGGTCCAGGTTGCACGAGCAGTACTTC. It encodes CSARSRLHEQYF.

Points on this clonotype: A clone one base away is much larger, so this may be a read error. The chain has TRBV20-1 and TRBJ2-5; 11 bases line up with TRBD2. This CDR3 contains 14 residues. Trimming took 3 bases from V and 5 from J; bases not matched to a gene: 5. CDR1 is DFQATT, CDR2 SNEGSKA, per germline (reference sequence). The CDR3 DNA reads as TGCAGTGCTAGGCAGACTAGCGGGAAGGAGACCCAGTACTTC. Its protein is CSARQTSGKETQYF.

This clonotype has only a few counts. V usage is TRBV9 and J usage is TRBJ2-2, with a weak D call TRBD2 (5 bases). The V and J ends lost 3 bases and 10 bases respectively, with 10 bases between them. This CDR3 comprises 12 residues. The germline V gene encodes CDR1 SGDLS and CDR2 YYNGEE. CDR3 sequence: CASSGIGEELFF. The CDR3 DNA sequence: TGTGCCAGCAGCGGAATCGGGGAGGAGCTGTTTTTT.

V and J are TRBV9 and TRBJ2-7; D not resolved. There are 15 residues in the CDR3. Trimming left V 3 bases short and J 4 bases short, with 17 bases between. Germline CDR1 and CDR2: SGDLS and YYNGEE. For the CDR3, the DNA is TGTGCCAGCAGCGGGAGAGGAGACAACCATTACGAGCAGTACTTC. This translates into CASSGRGDNHYEQYF.

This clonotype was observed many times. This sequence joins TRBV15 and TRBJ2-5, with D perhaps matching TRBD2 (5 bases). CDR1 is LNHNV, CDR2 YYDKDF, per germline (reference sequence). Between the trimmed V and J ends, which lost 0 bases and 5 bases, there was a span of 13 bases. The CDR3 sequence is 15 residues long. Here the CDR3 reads CATSRDAVGVETQYF. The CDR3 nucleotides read TGTGCCACCAGCAGAGATGCGGTCGGGGTGGAGACCCAGTACTTC.

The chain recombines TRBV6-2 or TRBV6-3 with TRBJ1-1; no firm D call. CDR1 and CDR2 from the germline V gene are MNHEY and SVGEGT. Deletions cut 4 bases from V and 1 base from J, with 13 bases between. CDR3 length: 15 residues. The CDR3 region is CASSLYGWGNTEAFF. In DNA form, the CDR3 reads TGTGCCAGCAGTTTGTATGGTTGGGGGAACACTGAAGCTTTCTTT.

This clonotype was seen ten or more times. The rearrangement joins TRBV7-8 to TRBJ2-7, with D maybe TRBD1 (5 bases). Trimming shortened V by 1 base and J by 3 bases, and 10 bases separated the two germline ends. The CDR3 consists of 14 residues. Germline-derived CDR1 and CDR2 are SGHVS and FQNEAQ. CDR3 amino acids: CASSLGWGGYEQYF. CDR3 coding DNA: TGTGCCAGCAGCTTAGGGTGGGGCGGCTACGAGCAGTACTTC.

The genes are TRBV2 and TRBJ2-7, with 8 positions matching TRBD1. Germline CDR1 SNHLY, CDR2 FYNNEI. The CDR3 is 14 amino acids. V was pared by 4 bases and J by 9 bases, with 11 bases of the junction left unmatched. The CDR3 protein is CASSARDRPSVQYF. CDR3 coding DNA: TGTGCCAGCAGTGCCCGGGACAGGCCTAGTGTGCAGTACTTC.

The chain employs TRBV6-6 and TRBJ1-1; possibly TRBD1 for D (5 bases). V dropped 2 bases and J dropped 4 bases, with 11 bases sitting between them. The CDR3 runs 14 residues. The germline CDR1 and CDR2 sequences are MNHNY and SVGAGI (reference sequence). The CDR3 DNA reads TGTGCCAGCAGTTACCAACAGGTTATCACTGAAGCTTTCTTT. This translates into CASSYQQVITEAFF.

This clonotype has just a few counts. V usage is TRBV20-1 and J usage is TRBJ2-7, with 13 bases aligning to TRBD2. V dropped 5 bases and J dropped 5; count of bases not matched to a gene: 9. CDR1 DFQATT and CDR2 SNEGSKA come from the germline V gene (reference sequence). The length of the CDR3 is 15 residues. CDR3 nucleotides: TGCAGTGCTGTTCCAGGACTAGCGGGGGACAACGAGCAGTACTTC. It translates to CSAVPGLAGDNEQYF.

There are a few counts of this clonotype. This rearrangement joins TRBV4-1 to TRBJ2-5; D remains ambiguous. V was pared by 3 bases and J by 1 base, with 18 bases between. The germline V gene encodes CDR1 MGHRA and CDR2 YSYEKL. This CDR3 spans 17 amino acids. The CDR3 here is CASSHLPYGSGQETQYF. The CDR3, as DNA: TGCGCCAGCAGCCACCTCCCATACGGATCGGGCCAAGAGACCCAGTACTTC.

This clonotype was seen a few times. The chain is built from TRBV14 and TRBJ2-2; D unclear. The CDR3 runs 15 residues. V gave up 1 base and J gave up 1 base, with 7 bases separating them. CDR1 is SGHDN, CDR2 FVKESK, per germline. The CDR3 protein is CASSQGLGNTGELFF. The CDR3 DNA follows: TGTGCCAGCAGCCAAGGTCTAGGGAACACCGGGGAGCTGTTTTTT.

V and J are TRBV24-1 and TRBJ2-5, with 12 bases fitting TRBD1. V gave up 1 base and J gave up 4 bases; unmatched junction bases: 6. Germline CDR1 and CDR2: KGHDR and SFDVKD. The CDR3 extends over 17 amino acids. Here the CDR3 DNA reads TGTGCCACCAGTGATTTCCCCGGGACAGGGGGCAGAGAGACCCAGTACTTC. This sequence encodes CATSDFPGTGGRETQYF.